The next 25 T cell receptor beta chains were all read from a single sample in a study of blood T cell repertoires in COVID-19. Produced via immunoSEQ multiplex PCR; TCRdb's table is partial and in-frame only. The sample carries around 130,000 clones, 77% recorded once. Sequences were obtained from peripheral blood. The receptors derive from a man aged 80 or over with acute or convalescent COVID-19.

The chain carries TRBV12-3 or TRBV12-4 and TRBJ2-7; D is ambiguous. The CDR3 contains 12 residues. V lost 6 bases, J lost 0 bases, and 6 bases lay in between. CDR3 sequence reads: CASSPVSYEQYF. The CDR3 DNA is TGTGCCAGCAGCCCGGTCTCCTACGAGCAGTACTTC.

This clone was counted only a few times. The chain carries TRBV29-1 and TRBJ1-1; D is uncertain. The V end lost 4 bases, the J end lost 0 bases, and 9 bases lay between the germline ends. Germline CDR1 is SQVTM and CDR2 is ANQGSEA. The CDR3 runs 13 residues. CDR3 bases: TGCAGCGTTGGAAGTGGAGTGAACACTGAAGCTTTCTTT. Amino acids: CSVGSGVNTEAFF.

The genes are TRBV9 and TRBJ1-2; tentative D call: TRBD1 (5 bases). The CDR3 length is 14 residues. CDR1 and CDR2 (germline): SGDLS, YYNGEE. Deletions cut 3 bases from V and 8 bases from J, with 17 bases between. The CDR3 region has the DNA TGTGCCAGCAGCGAGGGGTCGGGACTCGGGGGCTACACCTTC. It translates to CASSEGSGLGGYTF.

This clone was counted only a few times. The chain joins TRBV2 to TRBJ2-7, with 8 bases aligning to TRBD1. Germline CDR1 SNHLY, CDR2 FYNNEI. This CDR3 region has 13 residues. Germline trimming cut 9 bases from V and 2 bases from J; bases unmatched to any gene: 6. CDR3 DNA: TGTGCCAGAGGACAGGGCGATACCTACGAGCAGTACTTC. Its protein product is CARGQGDTYEQYF.

The chain employs TRBV19 and TRBJ1-5, with 9 bases aligning to TRBD1. This CDR3 is built from 17 residues. CDR1 and CDR2 (germline): LNHDA, SQIVND (reference sequence). Unmatched junction bases numbered 5, after V lost 0 bases and J lost 2 bases. CDR3 nucleotides: TGTGCCAGTAGTATAGATGGGACAGGGTACGGCAATCAGCCCCAGCATTTT. Residues: CASSIDGTGYGNQPQHF. Full variable domain (rest looked up from reference TRBV19 and TRBJ1-5): DGGITQSPKYLFRKEGQNVTLSCEQNLNHDAMYWYRQDPGQGLRLIYYSQIVNDFQKGDIAEGYSVSREKKESFPLTVTSAQKNPTAFYLCASSIDGTGYGNQPQHFGDGTRLSIL.

The chain joins TRBV5-1 to TRBJ1-6; 7 positions agree with TRBD1. Per germline, CDR1 SGHRS and CDR2 YFSETQ. Unmatched junction bases numbered 8, after V lost 8 bases and J lost 6 bases. There are 14 residues in the CDR3. The CDR3 reads CASRKDRANSPLHF. CDR3 in DNA: TGCGCCAGTCGCAAAGACAGGGCTAATTCACCCCTCCACTTT.

The gene calls are TRBV2 and TRBJ1-6; no clear D. Trimming pared 5 bases from V and 4 bases from J, leaving 18 bases between. In germline, CDR1 is SNHLY, CDR2 FYNNEI. The CDR3 contains 17 residues. CDR3 in DNA: TGTGCCAGCAGTTTCCTGATATACCGGGGTTATAATTCACCCCTCCACTTT. Its protein product is CASSFLIYRGYNSPLHF.

The chain employs TRBV7-2 and TRBJ2-7; tentatively, D is TRBD2 (5 bases). The length of the CDR3 is 14 residues. Germline V lookup: CDR1 SGHTA, CDR2 FQGNSA. V was trimmed by 0 bases and J by 6 bases, leaving 12 bases between them. CDR3 DNA sequence: TGTGCCAGCAGCTTAGCCCAGGAGGCGAGCGAGCAGTACTTC. Its protein product is CASSLAQEASEQYF.

V usage is TRBV28 and J usage is TRBJ2-2, with D possibly TRBD1 on 6 matching bases. The V and J ends lost 6 bases and 6 bases respectively, with 20 bases between them. Germline V gene sequence: CDR1 MDHEN, CDR2 SYDVKM. There are 16 residues in the CDR3. The CDR3 coding sequence is TGTGCCAGCAGCCTCAGTACAGGGAACTTGCCCGGGGAGCTGTTTTTT. Protein sequence: CASSLSTGNLPGELFF.

This clone appeared a few times. The chain links TRBV6-5 to TRBJ2-2, with 8 bases aligning to TRBD1. CDR1 is MNHEY and CDR2 is SVGAGI in the germline V gene. V trimming: 7 bases; J trimming: 1 base; junction bases outside the gene matches: 5. This CDR3 contains 15 residues. Here the CDR3 reads CASKPGTGNTGELFF. As DNA, the CDR3 is TGTGCCAGCAAGCCCGGGACAGGGAACACCGGGGAGCTGTTTTTT.

The gene calls are TRBV29-1 and TRBJ2-2; D is possibly TRBD2 (5 bases). Trimming removed 8 bases from V and 5 bases from J, with 24 bases in between. This CDR3 has 16 residues. The V gene's germline CDR1 is SQVTM and CDR2 ANQGSEA. The DNA for the CDR3 is TGCAGCCTCAAATGTCTCCGTACTAGATTAACCGGGGAGCTGTTTTTT. Its translation is CSLKCLRTRLTGELFF.

The genes are TRBV29-1 and TRBJ2-1; TRBD2 aligns across 11 bases. The CDR3 is 17 amino acids. V was pared by 2 bases and J by 6 bases, with 12 bases of the junction left unmatched. Germline CDR1 reads SQVTM; CDR2 reads ANQGSEA. The CDR3 protein is CSVETSLAGGVPNEQFF. The CDR3 DNA reads TGCAGCGTTGAAACCTCCCTAGCGGGGGGCGTCCCCAATGAGCAGTTCTTC.

The V call is TRBV6-5, the J call TRBJ2-5; TRBD1 is a possible D gene (6 bases). V was pared by 6 bases and J by 4 bases, with 15 bases between. Germline loops: CDR1 MNHEY, CDR2 SVGAGI. The CDR3 totals 14 residues. CDR3 coding DNA: TGTGCCAGCAGGCAGGGGCCACAGGGAGAGACCCAGTACTTC. Protein sequence: CASRQGPQGETQYF.

The chain employs TRBV10-3 and TRBJ2-7; possible D gene TRBD1, 7 bases. The V end lost 4 bases, the J end lost 7 bases, and 17 bases lay between the germline ends. CDR1 is ENHRY and CDR2 is SYGVKD in the germline V gene. The CDR3 is 14 residues long. CDR3 sequence reads: CAISGDRKGGEQYF. In nucleotides, the CDR3 is TGTGCCATCAGTGGGGACAGAAAAGGGGGGGAGCAGTACTTC.

The gene calls are TRBV6-2 or TRBV6-3 and TRBJ2-5, with D perhaps matching TRBD2 (5 bases). The CDR3 is 15 amino acids. The V and J ends lost 0 bases and 2 bases respectively, with 10 bases between them. From germline, CDR1 is MNHEY and CDR2 SVGEGT. The CDR3 reads CASSYSNRRQETQYF. CDR3 bases: TGTGCCAGCAGTTACTCAAACCGGAGGCAAGAGACCCAGTACTTC.

The chain joins TRBV12-5 to TRBJ2-5; tentatively, D is TRBD2 (5 bases). The CDR3 sequence is 13 residues long. The V gene lost 3 bases and the J gene lost 4 bases, with 9 bases spanning the gap. CDR1 LGHNT and CDR2 FRNRAP come from the germline V gene. The CDR3 DNA is TGTGCTAGTGGTTTCCGGGGTGGAGAGACCCAGTACTTC. Its translation is CASGFRGGETQYF.

This clone was observed once. V usage is TRBV9 and J usage is TRBJ2-5; the match to TRBD1 covers 7 bases. With 3 bases clipped from V and 4 bases from J, the junction kept 3 bases outside the gene matches. The CDR3 runs 13 residues. The V gene's germline CDR1 is SGDLS and CDR2 YYNGEE. The CDR3 is CASSATGRETQYF. The CDR3 nucleotides are TGTGCCAGCAGCGCGACAGGGAGAGAGACCCAGTACTTC.

This clone was detected ten times or more. The gene calls are TRBV9 and TRBJ1-3, with TRBD1 matching over 7 bases. Germline V gene data show CDR1 as SGDLS and CDR2 as YYNGEE. The CDR3 spans 15 residues. V lost 3 bases, J lost 1 base, and 4 bases stayed unmatched. The CDR3 DNA is TGTGCCAGCAGCGGCGGCAGGGGGTCTGGAAACACCATATATTTT. As protein: CASSGGRGSGNTIYF.

This rearrangement joins TRBV2 to TRBJ1-4, with D possibly matching TRBD1 (6 bases). CDR1 is SNHLY, CDR2 FYNNEI, per germline. The V end was cut by 5 bases, the J end by 4 bases, with 11 bases between. This CDR3 contains 14 residues. The CDR3 reads CASSKQGINEKLFF. In DNA form, the CDR3 reads TGTGCCAGCAGTAAACAGGGAATTAATGAAAAACTGTTTTTT. Drawing the rest from reference TRBV2 and TRBJ1-4, the complete variable domain is EPEVTQTPSHQVTQMGQEVILRCVPISNHLYFYWYRQILGQKVEFLVSFYNNEISEKSEIFDDQFSVERPDGSNFTLKIRSTKLEDSAMYFCASSKQGINEKLFFGSGTQLSVL.

Comment on this clone: The sample carries other DNA sequences with the same CDR3. The rearrangement links TRBV5-1 to TRBJ1-4; a weak D match, TRBD1 (5 bases). V was cut by 2 bases and J by 4 bases, with 9 bases left in between. The CDR3 has 14 amino acids. Germline assignment: CDR1 SGHRS and CDR2 YFSETQ. CDR3 in DNA: TGCGCCAGCAGCTTAACCGGGGGTAATGAAAAACTGTTTTTT. It is translated as CASSLTGGNEKLFF.

The V gene is TRBV7-8, the J gene TRBJ1-1; D is uncertain. The CDR3 covers 12 residues. In germline, CDR1 is SGHVS, CDR2 FQNEAQ. Trimming removed 5 bases at V and 4 bases at J, with 8 bases between. CDR3 sequence reads: CASSPLSTEAFF. The CDR3, as DNA: TGTGCCAGCAGCCCACTGAGCACTGAAGCTTTCTTT.

The chain has TRBV27 and TRBJ2-6; D possibly corresponds to TRBD1 (6 bases). The V gene lost 6 bases and the J gene lost 4 bases, with 13 bases spanning the gap. The CDR3 contains 15 residues. Germline-derived CDR1 and CDR2 are MNHEY and SMNVEV (reference sequence). The CDR3 is CASSTSGAGANVLTF. The CDR3 coding sequence is TGTGCCAGCAGCACCTCAGGGGCCGGGGCCAACGTCCTGACTTTC.

This clone was counted once. The V call is TRBV5-1, the J call TRBJ2-1, with TRBD2 matching over 7 bases. There are 13 residues in the CDR3. V trimming: 4 bases; J trimming: 8 bases; junction bases outside the gene matches: 6. Germline-derived CDR1 and CDR2 are SGHRS and YFSETQ. CDR3 amino acids: CASSPAGGYEQFF. The CDR3 region has the DNA TGCGCCAGCAGCCCGGCCGGGGGGTATGAGCAGTTCTTC.

The chain uses TRBV6-6 and TRBJ1-1; D is perhaps TRBD1 (6 bases). CDR3 size: 13 residues. From germline, CDR1 is MNHNY and CDR2 SVGAGI (reference sequence). The V end was cut by 0 bases, the J end by 5 bases, with 7 bases between. Here the CDR3 DNA reads TGTGCCAGCAGTTACTCAGGGGGTACTGAAGCTTTCTTT. Translated, it gives CASSYSGGTEAFF.

This rearrangement joins TRBV3-1 (or the pseudogene TRBV3-2) to TRBJ2-3; possible D gene TRBD2, 6 bases. Deletions cut 1 base from V and 5 bases from J, with 10 bases between. CDR1 LGHDT and CDR2 YNNKEL come from the germline V gene (reference sequence). The CDR3 contains 14 residues. CDR3 loop: CASSQAWGEDTQYF. The CDR3 DNA reads as TGTGCCAGCAGCCAAGCCTGGGGGGAAGATACGCAGTATTTT.